This entry lists 10 T cell receptor beta chains sequenced from one sample in a study of CXCR3-negative and CXCR3-positive naive CD8 T cells. The antigens of these receptors remain unknown. Findings and caveats of the study: Researchers report that CXCR3-positive naive cells carry more hydrophobic TRB CDR3s than CXCR3-negative naive cells.

Libraries were UMI-labeled 5' RACE TRB cDNA. For each CDR3 protein, TCRdb gives one entry from its re-call of the 5' RACE reads, without DNA. The sample's table shows around 150,000 distinct CDR3 sequences. Sequencing was done on a sample of naive CXCR3+ CD8+ T cells from blood. The subset denotes: CD45RO-CCR7+CD27+CD95- naive CD8+ T cells expressing CXCR3 (TNR3+). All receptors come from a human donor in good health. Some clones in this sample may be carry-over from other donors' samples.

The J gene is TRBJ2-7, the V gene TRBV7-9. From germline, CDR1 is SEHNR and CDR2 FQNEAQ (reference sequence). There are 14 residues in the CDR3. CDR3 residues: CASSLARHPNEQYF.

The chain employs TRBV7-9 and TRBJ2-1; with no DNA, the TCRdb D assignment of TRBD2 cannot be verified. CDR3 length: 14 amino acids. CDR1 is SEHNR, CDR2 FQNEAQ, per germline (reference sequence). CDR3 in amino acids: CASSLVEEDNEQFF.

V is TRBV11-2 and J is TRBJ1-5; TCRdb's assignment of TRBD1 cannot be checked, as there is no DNA. The length of the CDR3 is 15 residues. Germline CDR1 and CDR2: SGHAT and FQNNGV. The CDR3 reads CASSPGAGNHQPQHF. Full variable domain (rest looked up from reference TRBV11-2 and TRBJ1-5): EAGVAQSPRYKIIEKRQSVAFWCNPISGHATLYWYQQILGQGPKLLIQFQNNGVVDDSQLPKDRFSAERLKGVDSTLKIQPAKLEDSAVYLCASSPGAGNHQPQHFGDGTRLSIL.

This chain links TRBV9 with TRBJ2-1; TCRdb's D call, TRBD2, is unchecked because there is no DNA. The CDR3 loop spans 16 amino acids. The germline V gene encodes CDR1 SGDLS and CDR2 YYNGEE. The chain's CDR3 is CASSVGGLGTYNEQFF.

The chain carries TRBV29-1 and TRBJ1-2; the D call of TRBD1 rests on TCRdb alone, since no DNA is present to check it. The CDR3 has 14 residues. The V gene's germline CDR1 is SQVTM and CDR2 ANQGSEA. CDR3 sequence: CSVVRTGRIYGYTF.

The V and J genes are TRBV6-6 and TRBJ2-3; the TCRdb call, TRBD2, lacks DNA for checking. CDR1 and CDR2 from the germline V gene are MNHNY and SVGAGI (reference sequence). CDR3 length: 13 amino acids. The CDR3 sequence is CASSPGATDTQYF.

The J gene is TRBJ2-7, the V gene TRBV29-1; TCRdb selects TRBD1, and the lack of DNA leaves this call unchecked. The CDR3 is made up of 14 amino acids. Germline-derived CDR1 and CDR2 are SQVTM and ANQGSEA. The CDR3 reads CSVGPPGQGYEQYF.

The rearrangement links TRBV7-9 to TRBJ2-7; the TRBD2 assignment by TCRdb is unverifiable without DNA. This CDR3 comprises 14 residues. Germline CDR1 SEHNR, CDR2 FQNEAQ (reference sequence). The CDR3 region is CASSLTSGTSEQYF.

The chain uses TRBV7-6 and TRBJ2-7; TCRdb proposes TRBD1, but this gene call is untestable without DNA. There are 13 residues in the CDR3. The germline V gene has CDR1 SGHVS and CDR2 FNYEAQ. The CDR3: CASSRGETYEQYF.

The V and J genes are TRBV28 and TRBJ2-5. This CDR3 comprises 13 residues. From germline, CDR1 is MDHEN and CDR2 SYDVKM. This chain's CDR3 is CASTQDGFETQYF. The variable domain in full, completed from reference TRBV28 and TRBJ2-5, reads DVKVTQSSRYLVKRTGEKVFLECVQDMDHENMFWYRQDPGLGLRLIYFSYDVKMKEKGDIPEGYSVSREKKERFSLILESASTNQTSMYLCASTQDGFETQYFGPGTRLLVL.